What follows describes a single TCR beta chain. What it binds is unknown. The sample originates from a study of graft-versus-host responses after intestinal transplantation. Study context: Every recipient had anti-thymocyte globulin induction and 2 to 4 years of tacrolimus plus steroids.

Study-wide findings and caveats: Some patients had graft-donor T cell macrochimerism. In their allografts, the ratios of graft-versus-host to host-versus-graft T cell clones were high.

Some clones are missing from TCRdb's copy, which holds only in-frame ones; the method was immunoSEQ multiplex PCR. This sample yields 70,000 to 95,000 clones, of which 90% to 95% are seen a single time; around 1.1% belongs to the top ten. The source material was unstimulated CD8+ T cells sorted from spleen or lymph node cells, sampled before transplant. The receptor comes from a human donor who was the organ donor for an intestinal transplant.

The CDR3 sequence is CSVGPAEPNYGYTF. The CDR3 nucleotides are TGCAGCGTTGGGCCGGCGGAGCCTAACTATGGCTACACCTTC. This chain connects TRBV29-1 to TRBJ1-2; D is unresolved. The CDR3 extends over 14 amino acids. Germline values: CDR1 SQVTM, CDR2 ANQGSEA. The ends were cut back, 4 bases at V and 0 bases at J, with 12 bases in the middle.